One and the same sample provided the 31 T cell receptor beta chains below, sequenced in a study of massively parallel sequencing of T cell beta chains (dated by TCRdb to about 2009). Libraries came from 5' RACE. The sequencer listed for this sample is Illumina Genome Analyzer II. TCRdb took the public reads, trimmed them with fastp at Q25, ran MiXCR for clone calling and kept in-frame beta chains. Each CDR3 protein gets just one entry, which takes the most common genes and DNA from the rows behind it. In all, the sample holds about 4,300 distinct CDR3 sequences, and about 38% of those were seen once. Of the sample, 2.5% to 3% is held by the ten largest clones. What was sequenced was commercial RNA from peripheral blood pooled from many donors. The receptor source for this set is a pool of human donors in good health; the sample was commercial RNA pooled from many donors.

The chain recombines TRBV18 with TRBJ2-1; a possible D gene is TRBD2 (6 bases). V lost 6 bases and J 6 bases, leaving 12 bases between the germline ends. This CDR3 has 13 amino acids. The V gene's germline CDR1 is KGHSH and CDR2 LQKENI. The CDR3 DNA is TGTGCCAGCTCCCTCCCCGGGGGCAATGAGCAGTTCTTC. It is translated as CASSLPGGNEQFF.

This clonotype has just one count. A much larger clone sits a single nucleotide away, making a read error possible. The rearrangement links TRBV29-1 to TRBJ1-1; unclear D gene. Germline-derived CDR1 and CDR2 are SQVTM and ANQGSEA. The CDR3 extends over 12 amino acids. The CDR3 is CSVEDWGSESFF. The CDR3 DNA reads TGCAGCGTTGAAGATTGGGGTTCTGAATCTTTCTTT.

In its sample, this clonotype was seen a few times. This chain uses TRBV6-2 or TRBV6-3 with TRBJ2-7; no definite D call. Germline CDR1 is MNHEY and CDR2 is SVGEGT. The length of the CDR3 is 14 residues. Trimming pared 0 bases from V and 0 bases from J, leaving 6 bases between. The CDR3 DNA reads as TGTGCCAGCAGTTACTCAGGGTTCTCCTACGAGCAGTACTTC. This codes for CASSYSGFSYEQYF.

Sample share makes this clonotype large. The CDR3 loop is CSARAGNTEAFF. The CDR3 nucleotides read TGCAGTGCTAGAGCAGGGAACACTGAAGCTTTCTTT. The chain links TRBV20-1 to TRBJ1-1, with D unresolved. CDR3 length: 12 amino acids. CDR1 and CDR2 from the germline V gene are DFQATT and SNEGSKA (reference sequence). V lost 1 base to trimming and J lost 1 base, with 4 bases between them.

This clonotype has just one count. The chain's CDR3 is CASSGGTGFSDTQYF. CDR3 nucleotide sequence: TGTGCCAGCAGTGGGGGGACAGGGTTTTCGGATACGCAGTATTTT. V and J are TRBV7-2 and TRBJ2-3; TRBD1 aligns across 9 bases. The germline V gene encodes CDR1 SGHTA and CDR2 FQGNSA. J was trimmed by 6 bases and V by 6 bases; bases with no gene match: 10. The CDR3 runs 15 residues.

This clonotype was seen a few times. V and J are TRBV29-1 and TRBJ1-2, with 7 positions matching TRBD1. CDR1 and CDR2 from the germline V gene are SQVTM and ANQGSEA. The CDR3 has 13 residues. V dropped 1 base and J dropped 4; count of bases not matched to a gene: 3. The CDR3 is CSVEGRGIYGYTF. CDR3 coding DNA: TGCAGCGTTGAAGGCAGGGGGATCTATGGCTACACCTTC.

This clonotype was detected only a few times. CDR3 sequence: CASKVALDTQYF. CDR3 DNA: TGTGCCAGCAAGGTGGCGTTAGATACGCAGTATTTT. The chain couples TRBV5-2 to TRBJ2-3. TRBV5-2 is labeled a pseudogene. The CDR3 runs to 12 residues.

The chain couples TRBV5-1 to TRBJ1-1; D is perhaps TRBD1 (5 bases). Per germline, CDR1 SGHRS and CDR2 YFSETQ. The ends were cut back, 2 bases at V and 4 bases at J, with 12 bases in the middle. The CDR3 loop spans 14 amino acids. CDR3 residues: CASSLTGTVTEAFF. CDR3 DNA: TGCGCCAGCAGCTTAACCGGGACGGTCACTGAAGCTTTCTTT.

Details on this clonotype: Being one base from a much bigger clone, this may be a read error. The chain's CDR3 is CASSTTGELVF. DNA of the CDR3: TGTGCCAGCAGCACCACCGGGGAGCTGGTTTTT. The chain carries TRBV5-4 and TRBJ2-2, with a weak D call TRBD2 (5 bases). CDR1 is SGHNT, CDR2 YYREEE, per germline (reference sequence). CDR3 length: 11 residues. The full variable domain, rest sourced from reference TRBV5-4 and TRBJ2-2, is ETGVTQSPTHLIKTRGQQVTLRCSSQSGHNTVSWYQQALGQGPQFIFQYYREEENGRGNFPPRFSGLQFPNYSSELNVNALELDDSALYLCASSTTGELVFGEGSRLTVL.

This clonotype has a handful of counts. This sequence joins TRBV20-1 and TRBJ1-5, with unresolved D. The V and J ends lost 7 bases and 0 bases respectively, with 7 bases between them. Germline CDR1 is DFQATT and CDR2 is SNEGSKA (reference sequence). This CDR3 spans 12 amino acids. As DNA, the CDR3 is TGCAGTGGGGCAGGTAGCAATCAGCCCCAGCATTTT. Translation: CSGAGSNQPQHF.

This clonotype has just a few counts. J is TRBJ2-1 and V is TRBV6-4; 7 bases are shared with TRBD2. V was clipped by 5 bases and J by 2 bases; unmatched bases: 6. This CDR3 is 15 amino acids long. Germline assignment: CDR1 MRHNA and CDR2 SNTAGT. The CDR3 DNA is TGTGCCAGCAGTCTTCTAGCGGTCACCTACAATGAGCAGTTCTTC. This sequence encodes CASSLLAVTYNEQFF.

This chain uses TRBV5-1 with TRBJ2-3; 7 nucleotides agree with TRBD2. Germline lookup yields CDR1 SGHRS and CDR2 YFSETQ. V was clipped by 0 bases and J by 2 bases; unmatched bases: 6. The CDR3 has 16 residues. Written as DNA, the CDR3 is TGCGCCAGCAGCTTGGTTGCTAGCGGAAACACAGATACGCAGTATTTT. Protein: CASSLVASGNTDTQYF.

The rearrangement uses TRBV20-1 and TRBJ2-7; 7 bases agree with TRBD1. The length of the CDR3 is 13 residues. V gave up 1 base and J gave up 6 bases; unmatched junction bases: 6. Germline values: CDR1 DFQATT, CDR2 SNEGSKA (reference sequence). In DNA form, the CDR3 reads TGCAGTGCTAGAGTAGGGGGCTCGGGCGAGCAGTACTTC. Encoded protein: CSARVGGSGEQYF.

This clonotype occurred a few times. J is TRBJ2-7 and V is TRBV6-2 or TRBV6-3; 9 bases line up with TRBD1. The CDR3 sequence is 12 residues long. The trim removed 11 bases at V and 6 bases at J, leaving 8 bases unmatched. Germline lookup yields CDR1 MNHEY and CDR2 SVGEGT. The CDR3 DNA reads as TGTGCCGCCTCCGGGACAGGGTTCGAGCAGTACTTC. Amino acids: CAASGTGFEQYF.

V gene TRBV5-1 combines with J gene TRBJ2-5; 7 nucleotides agree with TRBD1. Germline assignment: CDR1 SGHRS and CDR2 YFSETQ. CDR3 length: 14 amino acids. J was trimmed by 4 bases and V by 4 bases; bases with no gene match: 7. CDR3 DNA sequence: TGCGCCAGCAGCGACGAAGGGGGCGGAGAGACCCAGTACTTC. Encoded protein: CASSDEGGGETQYF.

The chain carries TRBV28 and TRBJ1-6; D remains ambiguous. The CDR3 totals 14 residues. Germline CDR1 reads MDHEN; CDR2 reads SYDVKM. Trimming took 2 bases from V and 9 from J, leaving 11 bases between them. CDR3: CASSLRRNLSPLHF. CDR3 nucleotides: TGTGCCAGCAGTTTAAGGAGGAACCTTTCACCCCTCCACTTT.

V and J are TRBV29-1 and TRBJ1-1; unclear D gene. Germline V gene data show CDR1 as SQVTM and CDR2 as ANQGSEA. The CDR3 is 12 residues long. V was shortened by 4 bases and J by 3 bases, with 9 bases between the two germline ends. CDR3: CSVVTSHTEAFF. The DNA of the CDR3 is TGCAGCGTTGTGACGTCTCACACTGAAGCTTTCTTT.

This chain uses TRBV26 with TRBJ1-1; the table's D gene call, TRBD1, was not cross checked with the DNA. TRBV26 corresponds to a pseudogene. The CDR3 runs to 14 residues. The CDR3 sequence: CASSSLYRATEAFF. The DNA for the CDR3 is TGTGCCAGCAGTTCGTTATACAGGGCCACTGAAGCTTTCTTT.

The gene calls are TRBV6-2 or TRBV6-3 and TRBJ2-7; TRBD2 is a possible D gene (6 bases). Per germline, CDR1 MNHEY and CDR2 SVGEGT. Trimming left V 0 bases short and J 1 base short, with 7 bases between. The CDR3 loop spans 14 amino acids. CDR3 amino acids: CASSYSSGSYEQYF. The CDR3 DNA is TGTGCCAGCAGTTACTCGAGCGGGTCCTACGAGCAGTACTTC.

In its sample, this clonotype was seen a few times. The genes are TRBV2 and TRBJ2-2; no definite D call. This CDR3 has 13 amino acids. The V gene's germline CDR1 is SNHLY and CDR2 FYNNEI. Trimming removed 1 base from V and 1 base from J, with 1 base in between. Here the CDR3 reads CASSEGNTGELFF. In nucleotides, the CDR3 is TGTGCCAGCAGTGAAGGGAACACCGGGGAGCTGTTTTTT. Filled out from reference TRBV2 and TRBJ2-2, the complete variable domain reads EPEVTQTPSHQVTQMGQEVILRCVPISNHLYFYWYRQILGQKVEFLVSFYNNEISEKSEIFDDQFSVERPDGSNFTLKIRSTKLEDSAMYFCASSEGNTGELFFGEGSRLTVL.

This clonotype was counted between two and nine times. V gene TRBV12-3 or TRBV12-4 combines with J gene TRBJ1-6; no clear D gene. The length of the CDR3 is 12 residues. Trimming left V 0 bases short and J 9 bases short, with 3 bases between. The CDR3, as DNA: TGTGCCAGCAGTTTAGCGGGTTCACCCCTCCACTTT. This translates into CASSLAGSPLHF.

By proportion, this clonotype is medium-sized (0.01 to 0.1%). This chain uses TRBV5-4 with TRBJ1-3; D remains unclear. V dropped 1 base and J dropped 2 bases, with 7 bases sitting between them. Germline CDR1 is SGHNT and CDR2 is YYREEE (reference sequence). This CDR3 has 14 amino acids. This chain's CDR3 is CASSLSGTGNTIYF. The CDR3 coding sequence is TGTGCCAGCAGCTTGTCGGGGACTGGAAACACCATATATTTT. Variable domain in full (rest from reference TRBV5-4 and TRBJ1-3): ETGVTQSPTHLIKTRGQQVTLRCSSQSGHNTVSWYQQALGQGPQFIFQYYREEENGRGNFPPRFSGLQFPNYSSELNVNALELDDSALYLCASSLSGTGNTIYFGEGSWLTVV.

V is TRBV4-2 and J is TRBJ2-7; D is undetermined. Germline V lookup: CDR1 LGHNA, CDR2 YNFKEQ. The CDR3 is 14 amino acids. V lost 4 bases and J lost 3, with 13 bases in between. The CDR3 is CASSRAAELYEQYF. Written as DNA, the CDR3 is TGTGCCAGCAGCCGCGCGGCAGAACTCTACGAGCAGTACTTC.

DNA for the CDR3: TGTGCCAGCAGCTTGGGCGGAGCGAGGGTTGGCTACACCTTC. Translation: CASSLGGARVGYTF. The genes are TRBV5-4 and TRBJ1-2; unclear D gene. The CDR3 loop spans 14 amino acids. Per germline, CDR1 SGHNT and CDR2 YYREEE (reference sequence). V shed 0 bases and J shed 7 bases, with 13 bases lying between them. Combining the CDR3 with reference TRBV5-4 and TRBJ1-2 gives the whole variable domain ETGVTQSPTHLIKTRGQQVTLRCSSQSGHNTVSWYQQALGQGPQFIFQYYREEENGRGNFPPRFSGLQFPNYSSELNVNALELDDSALYLCASSLGGARVGYTFGSGTRLTVV.

This chain joins TRBV11-2 and TRBJ1-4; possibly TRBD1 for D (5 bases). V dropped 0 bases and J dropped 3 bases, with 8 bases sitting between them. This CDR3 has 15 residues. Germline CDR1 and CDR2: SGHAT and FQNNGV. As DNA, the CDR3 is TGTGCCAGCAGCTTAGAAGGGGACGCTAATGAAAAACTGTTTTTT. Translating gives CASSLEGDANEKLFF.

This chain uses TRBV12-3 or TRBV12-4 with TRBJ2-4, with D perhaps TRBD1 or TRBD2 (5 bases each). V lost 4 bases to trimming and J lost 6 bases, with 10 bases between them. The CDR3 is made up of 13 amino acids. The CDR3 DNA follows: TGTGCCAGCAGTTCCGGGACCGCAAACATTCAGTACTTC. Its translation: CASSSGTANIQYF.

J is TRBJ2-7 and V is TRBV7-2; D unclear. This CDR3 is built from 13 residues. The germline V gene encodes CDR1 SGHTA and CDR2 FQGNSA. The ends were cut back, 3 bases at V and 1 base at J, with 7 bases in the middle. CDR3 DNA sequence: TGTGCCAGCAGCTTTGCTCAGTCCTACGAGCAGTACTTC. Translated, it gives CASSFAQSYEQYF.

This clonotype rates as medium-sized. The rearrangement links TRBV11-3 to TRBJ1-1, with TRBD1 as a possible D gene (6 bases). Germline CDR1 reads SGHNT; CDR2 reads YENEEA. The CDR3 loop spans 15 amino acids. Trimming left V 1 base short and J 5 bases short, with 14 bases between. DNA of the CDR3: TGTGCCAGCAGCTTAGGTCAGGGGCTTGGGACTGAAGCTTTCTTT. It codes for CASSLGQGLGTEAFF.

This rearrangement joins TRBV5-1 to TRBJ2-3; D is possibly TRBD2 (5 bases). The germline gives CDR1 SGHRS, CDR2 YFSETQ. The V gene lost 0 bases and the J gene lost 4 bases, with 12 bases spanning the gap. The CDR3 is 15 amino acids. The CDR3 is CASSLGGRPADTQYF. The CDR3, as DNA: TGCGCCAGCAGCTTGGGTGGGAGACCGGCAGATACGCAGTATTTT.

This clonotype has more than one count but fewer than ten. The V gene is TRBV10-3, the J gene TRBJ1-2; 7 bases match TRBD1. The CDR3 is 14 residues long. Losses at the gene ends were 5 bases for V and 1 base for J; bases not matched to a gene: 4. Looked up from germline, CDR1 is ENHRY and CDR2 is SYGVKD. CDR3 DNA: TGTGCCATCAGTTTGAACAGGGGTAACTATGGCTACACCTTC. This gives the protein CAISLNRGNYGYTF.

This clonotype was observed a handful of times. The chain combines TRBV29-1 with TRBJ2-7; D uncertain. CDR1 is SQVTM, CDR2 ANQGSEA, per germline. V lost 4 bases and J 0 bases, leaving 7 bases between the germline ends. This CDR3 is 12 amino acids long. CDR3 nucleotides: TGCAGCGTTGGTCAGAGCTCCTACGAGCAGTACTTC. It translates to CSVGQSSYEQYF.